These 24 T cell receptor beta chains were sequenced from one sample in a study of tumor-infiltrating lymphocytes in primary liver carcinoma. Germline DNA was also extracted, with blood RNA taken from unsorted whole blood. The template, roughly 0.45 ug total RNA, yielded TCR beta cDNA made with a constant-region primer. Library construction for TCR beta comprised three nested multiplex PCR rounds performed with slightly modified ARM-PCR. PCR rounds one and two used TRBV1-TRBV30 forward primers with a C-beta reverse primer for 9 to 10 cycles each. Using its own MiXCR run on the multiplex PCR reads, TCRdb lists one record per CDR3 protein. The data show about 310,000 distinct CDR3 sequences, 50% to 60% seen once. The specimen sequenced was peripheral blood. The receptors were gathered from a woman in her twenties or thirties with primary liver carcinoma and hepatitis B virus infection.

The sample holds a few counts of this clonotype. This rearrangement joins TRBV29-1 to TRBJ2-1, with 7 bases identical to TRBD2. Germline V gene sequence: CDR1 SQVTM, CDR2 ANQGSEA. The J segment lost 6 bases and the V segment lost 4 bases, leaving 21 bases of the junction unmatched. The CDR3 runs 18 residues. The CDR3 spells CSVVGGGRNWALPNEQFF. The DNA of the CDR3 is TGCAGCGTTGTGGGGGGGGGGAGAAACTGGGCCTTACCCAATGAGCAGTTCTTC.

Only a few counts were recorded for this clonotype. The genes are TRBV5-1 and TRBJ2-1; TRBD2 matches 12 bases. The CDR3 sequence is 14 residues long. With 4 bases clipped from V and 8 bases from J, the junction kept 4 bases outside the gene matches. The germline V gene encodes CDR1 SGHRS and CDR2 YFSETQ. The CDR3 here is CASSRLAGDDEQFF. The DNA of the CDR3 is TGCGCCAGCAGCCGACTAGCGGGAGATGATGAGCAGTTCTTC. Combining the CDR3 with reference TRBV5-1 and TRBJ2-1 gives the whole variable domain KAGVTQTPRYLIKTRGQQVTLSCSPISGHRSVSWYQQTPGQGLQFLFEYFSETQRNKGNFPGRFSGRQFSNSRSEMNVSTLELGDSALYLCASSRLAGDDEQFFGPGTRLTVL.

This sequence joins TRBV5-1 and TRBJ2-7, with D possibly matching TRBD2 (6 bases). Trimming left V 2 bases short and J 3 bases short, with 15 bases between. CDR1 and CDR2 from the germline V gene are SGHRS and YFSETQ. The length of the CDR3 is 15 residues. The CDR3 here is CASSFGEAGFYEQYF. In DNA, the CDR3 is TGCGCCAGCAGCTTCGGGGAGGCCGGATTCTACGAGCAGTACTTC.

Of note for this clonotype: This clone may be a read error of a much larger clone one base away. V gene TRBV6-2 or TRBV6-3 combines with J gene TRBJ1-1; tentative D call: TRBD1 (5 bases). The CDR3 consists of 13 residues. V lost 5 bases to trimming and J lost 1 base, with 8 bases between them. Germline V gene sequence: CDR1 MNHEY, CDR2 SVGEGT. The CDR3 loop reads CASSHRRNTEAFF. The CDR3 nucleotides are TGTGCCAGCAGTCACAGGAGGAACACTGAAGCTTTCTTT.

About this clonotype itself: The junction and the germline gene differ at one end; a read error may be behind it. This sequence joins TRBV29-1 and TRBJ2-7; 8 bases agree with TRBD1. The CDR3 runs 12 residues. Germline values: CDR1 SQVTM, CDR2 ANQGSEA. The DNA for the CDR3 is TGCAGTGCCGGGACAGGCGCCTACGATCAGTACTTC. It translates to CSAGTGAYDQYF.

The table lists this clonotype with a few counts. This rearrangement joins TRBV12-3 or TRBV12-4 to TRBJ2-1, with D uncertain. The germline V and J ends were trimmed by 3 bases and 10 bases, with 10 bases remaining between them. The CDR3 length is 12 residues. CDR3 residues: CASSFLPGEQFF. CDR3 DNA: TGTGCCAGCAGTTTTCTGCCCGGAGAGCAGTTCTTC.

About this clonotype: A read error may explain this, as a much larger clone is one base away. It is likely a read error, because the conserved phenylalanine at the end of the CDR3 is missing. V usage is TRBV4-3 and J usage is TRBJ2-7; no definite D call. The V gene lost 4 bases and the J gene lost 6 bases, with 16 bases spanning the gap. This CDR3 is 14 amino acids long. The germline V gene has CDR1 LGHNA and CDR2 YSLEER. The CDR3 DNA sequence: TGCGCCAGCAGCCCAGGCCGCGACGCAAGCGAGCAGTACTCC. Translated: CASSPGRDASEQYS.

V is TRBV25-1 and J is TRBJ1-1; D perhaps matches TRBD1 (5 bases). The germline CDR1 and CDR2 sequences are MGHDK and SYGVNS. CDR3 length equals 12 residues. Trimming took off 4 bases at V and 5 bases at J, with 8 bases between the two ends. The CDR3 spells CASSGTWTEAFF. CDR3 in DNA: TGTGCCAGCAGTGGGACATGGACTGAAGCTTTCTTT. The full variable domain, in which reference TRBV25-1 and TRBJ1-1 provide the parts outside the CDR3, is EADIYQTPRYLVIGTGKKITLECSQTMGHDKMYWYQQDPGMELHLIHYSYGVNSTEKGDLSSESTVSRIRTEHFPLTLESARPSHTSQYLCASSGTWTEAFFGQGTRLTVV.

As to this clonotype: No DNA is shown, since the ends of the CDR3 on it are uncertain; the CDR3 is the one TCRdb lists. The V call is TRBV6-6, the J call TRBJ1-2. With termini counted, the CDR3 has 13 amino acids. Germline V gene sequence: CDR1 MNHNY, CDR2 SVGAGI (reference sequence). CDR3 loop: CTSNQDGYYGCTF.

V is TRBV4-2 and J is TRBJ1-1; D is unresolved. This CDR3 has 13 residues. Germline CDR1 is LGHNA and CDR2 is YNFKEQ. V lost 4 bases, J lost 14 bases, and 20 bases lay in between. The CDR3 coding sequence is TGTGCCAGCAGCCTACACTCGGCGGCCGAAGTATTCTTT. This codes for CASSLHSAAEVFF.

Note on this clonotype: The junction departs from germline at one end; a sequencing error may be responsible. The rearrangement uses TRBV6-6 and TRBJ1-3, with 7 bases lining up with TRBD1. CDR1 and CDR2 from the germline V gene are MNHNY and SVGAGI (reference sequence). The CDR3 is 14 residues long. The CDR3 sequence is CASSDKGAGDTIYF. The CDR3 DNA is TGTGCCAGCAGTGACAAGGGGGCTGGAGACACCATATATTTT.

The DNA for the CDR3 is TGTGCCAGCAGTTTCGCGGACAGGGGTCGCAATCAGCCCCAGCATTTT. This encodes CASSFADRGRNQPQHF. The rearrangement uses TRBV28 and TRBJ1-5, with 9 bases aligning to TRBD1. Germline V gives CDR1 MDHEN, CDR2 SYDVKM. This CDR3 is 16 amino acids long. The ends lost 3 bases at V and 2 bases at J; junction bases unmatched: 5. The whole variable domain, filled in from reference TRBV28 and TRBJ1-5, reads DVKVTQSSRYLVKRTGEKVFLECVQDMDHENMFWYRQDPGLGLRLIYFSYDVKMKEKGDIPEGYSVSREKKERFSLILESASTNQTSMYLCASSFADRGRNQPQHFGDGTRLSIL.

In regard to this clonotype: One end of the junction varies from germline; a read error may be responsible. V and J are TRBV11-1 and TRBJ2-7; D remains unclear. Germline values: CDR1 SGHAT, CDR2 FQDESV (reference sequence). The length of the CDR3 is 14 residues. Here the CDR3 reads CASSFRGSIDERYF. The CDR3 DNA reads TGTGCCAGCAGCTTTCGCGGTTCGATTGACGAGCGGTACTTC. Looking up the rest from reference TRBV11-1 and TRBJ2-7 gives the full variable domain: EAEVAQSPRYKITEKSQAVAFWCDPISGHATLYWYRQILGQGPELLVQFQDESVVDDSQLPKDRFSAERLKGVDSTLKIQPAELGDSAMYLCASSFRGSIDERYFGPGTRLTVT.

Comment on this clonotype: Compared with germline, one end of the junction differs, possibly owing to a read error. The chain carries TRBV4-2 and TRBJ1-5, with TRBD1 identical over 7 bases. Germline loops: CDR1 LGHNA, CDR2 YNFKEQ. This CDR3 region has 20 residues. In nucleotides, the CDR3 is TGTGCCAGCAGCCAAGGCGGACAGGAGATACCAGGGGTCCCTCAATCAGTCCCAGCATTT. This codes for CASSQGGQEIPGVPQSVPAF.

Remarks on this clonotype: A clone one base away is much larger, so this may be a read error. CDR3 sequence reads: CATGAREYEQYF. The CDR3 region has the DNA TGTGCCACAGGTGCCAGGGAATACGAGCAGTACTTC. The chain joins TRBV6-6 to TRBJ2-7, with D possibly being TRBD1 (5 bases). This CDR3 comprises 12 residues. Germline CDR1 and CDR2: MNHNY and SVGAGI (reference sequence). The germline V and J ends were trimmed by 10 bases and 4 bases, with 14 bases remaining between them.

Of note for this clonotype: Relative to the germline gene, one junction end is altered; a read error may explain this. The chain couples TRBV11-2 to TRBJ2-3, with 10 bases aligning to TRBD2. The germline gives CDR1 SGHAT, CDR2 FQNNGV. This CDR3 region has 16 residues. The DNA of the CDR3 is TGTGCCAGCAGCCCTCTAGCGGGGGTTGTAACAGATACGCGGTATTTT. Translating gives CASSPLAGVVTDTRYF.

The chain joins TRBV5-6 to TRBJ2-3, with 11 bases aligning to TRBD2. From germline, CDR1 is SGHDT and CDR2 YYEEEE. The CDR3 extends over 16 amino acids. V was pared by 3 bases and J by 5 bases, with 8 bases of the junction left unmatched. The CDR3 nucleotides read TGTGCCAGCAGCTCTATACTAGCGGGAGAAGGAGATACGCAGTATTTT. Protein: CASSSILAGEGDTQYF.

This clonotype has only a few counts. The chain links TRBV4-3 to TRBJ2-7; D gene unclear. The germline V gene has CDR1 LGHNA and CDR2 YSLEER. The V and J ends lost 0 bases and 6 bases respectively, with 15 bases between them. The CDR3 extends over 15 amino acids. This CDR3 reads CASSQDSVGWGEQYF. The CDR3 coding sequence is TGCGCCAGCAGCCAAGATAGTGTAGGGTGGGGCGAGCAGTACTTC.

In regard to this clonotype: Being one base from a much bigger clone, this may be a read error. CDR3 protein: CTSSQTENTEAFF. The CDR3, as DNA: TGTACCAGCAGTCAGACGGAGAACACTGAAGCTTTCTTT. The rearrangement links TRBV6-2 or TRBV6-3 to TRBJ1-1; D unresolved. Per germline, CDR1 MNHEY and CDR2 SVGEGT. This CDR3 spans 13 amino acids.

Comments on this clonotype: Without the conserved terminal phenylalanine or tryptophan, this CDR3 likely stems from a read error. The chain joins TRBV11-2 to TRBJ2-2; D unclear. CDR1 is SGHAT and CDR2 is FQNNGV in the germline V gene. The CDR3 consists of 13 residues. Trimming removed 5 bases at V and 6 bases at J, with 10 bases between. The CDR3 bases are TGTGCCAGCAGCCCCCTGTTATCCGGGGAGCTGTTTTCT. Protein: CASSPLLSGELFS.

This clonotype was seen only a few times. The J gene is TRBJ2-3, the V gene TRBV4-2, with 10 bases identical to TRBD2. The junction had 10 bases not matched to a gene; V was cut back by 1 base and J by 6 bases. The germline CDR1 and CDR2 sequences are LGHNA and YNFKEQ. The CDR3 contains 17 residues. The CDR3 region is CASSQGSLAGAWDTQYF. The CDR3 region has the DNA TGTGCCAGCAGCCAAGGGAGCCTAGCGGGAGCATGGGATACGCAGTATTTT.

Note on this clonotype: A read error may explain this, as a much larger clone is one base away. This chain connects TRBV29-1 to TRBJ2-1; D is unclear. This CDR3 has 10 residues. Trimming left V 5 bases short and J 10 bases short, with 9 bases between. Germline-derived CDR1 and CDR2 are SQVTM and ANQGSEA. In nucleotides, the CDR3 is TGCAGCGTTTGTCACAGAGAGCAGTTCTTC. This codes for CSVCHREQFF.

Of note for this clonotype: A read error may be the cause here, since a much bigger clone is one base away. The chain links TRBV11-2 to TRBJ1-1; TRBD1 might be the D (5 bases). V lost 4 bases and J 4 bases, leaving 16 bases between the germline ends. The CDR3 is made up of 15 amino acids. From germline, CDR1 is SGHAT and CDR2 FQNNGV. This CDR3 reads CASSSWGGATTEAFF. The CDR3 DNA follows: TGTGCCAGCAGCTCATGGGGGGGAGCTACCACTGAAGCTTTCTTT.

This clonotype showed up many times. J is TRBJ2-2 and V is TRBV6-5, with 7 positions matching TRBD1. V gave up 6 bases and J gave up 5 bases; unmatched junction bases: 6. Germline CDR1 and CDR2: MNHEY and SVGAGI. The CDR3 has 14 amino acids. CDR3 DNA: TGTGCCAGCAGACCGGGACAGCTAACCGGGGAGCTGTTTTTT. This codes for CASRPGQLTGELFF.